The 27 T cell receptor beta chains listed next were all sequenced from one sample in a study of radiotherapy plus CTLA-4 blockade in lung cancer (dated by TCRdb to the late 2010s). Receptors were amplified or captured by the immunoSEQ multiplex PCR assay. TCRdb carries this immuneACCESS record with in-frame sequences only. Its versions omit some clonotypes, under half of them owing to an unresolved V gene in the studies checked, with the rest unexplained. The sample data list about 51,000 clones, and 65% to 80% of these were observed just once. The ten largest make up roughly 2.4% of the sample. The specimen comprised peripheral blood, sampled from a patient treated with radiotherapy plus ipilimumab. The receptor set was obtained from a human donor with non-small cell lung cancer whose response to radiotherapy plus ipilimumab could not be evaluated.

This clone was detected once. The genes are TRBV9 and TRBJ1-2; D is perhaps TRBD1 (5 bases). Germline CDR1 is SGDLS and CDR2 is YYNGEE. Trimming stripped 4 bases from V and 2 bases from J, with 12 bases between. CDR3 size: 14 residues. As DNA, the CDR3 is TGTGCCAGCAGCTTCAACCAGGGAAACTATGGCTACACCTTC. Translation: CASSFNQGNYGYTF.

This clone was observed a few times. V and J are TRBV29-1 and TRBJ2-5, with 9 positions matching TRBD2. With 6 bases clipped from V and 4 bases from J, the junction kept 6 bases outside the gene matches. Germline-derived CDR1 and CDR2 are SQVTM and ANQGSEA. This CDR3 comprises 13 residues. CDR3 sequence (DNA): TGCAGCGTCTTGAGCGGGGGGACAGAGACCCAGTACTTC. Its translation: CSVLSGGTETQYF.

Here the CDR3 DNA reads TGTGCCAGCAGCCAAGTCGCAGGGTGGAAGTATGGCTACACCTTC. It specifies CASSQVAGWKYGYTF. The V call is TRBV14, the J call TRBJ1-2; tentatively, D is TRBD1 (5 bases). The germline V and J ends were trimmed by 1 base and 5 bases, with 14 bases remaining between them. Germline-derived CDR1 and CDR2 are SGHDN and FVKESK. The CDR3 sequence is 15 residues long. The full variable domain, with the rest looked up from reference TRBV14 and TRBJ1-2, is EAGVTQFPSHSVIEKGQTVTLRCDPISGHDNLYWYRRVMGKEIKFLLHFVKESKQDESGMPNNRFLAERTGGTYSTLKVQPAELEDSGVYFCASSQVAGWKYGYTFGSGTRLTVV.

This chain uses TRBV5-6 with TRBJ2-3; TRBD1 matches 11 bases. Per germline, CDR1 SGHDT and CDR2 YYEEEE. The V segment lost 2 bases and the J segment 2 bases; nucleotides outside the gene matches: 4. This CDR3 spans 16 amino acids. CDR3 in DNA: TGTGCCAGCAGCTTAAGGACAGGGGGCTACACAGATACGCAGTATTTT. This encodes CASSLRTGGYTDTQYF.

This clone occurred a few times. The chain couples TRBV15 to TRBJ2-5; 8 bases are a match to TRBD1. The V segment lost 2 bases and the J segment 2 bases; nucleotides outside the gene matches: 10. The CDR3 length is 17 residues. Germline V gene lookup returns CDR1 LNHNV and CDR2 YYDKDF (reference sequence). CDR3: CATSRRTGQGLQETQYF. As DNA, the CDR3 is TGTGCCACCAGCAGACGGACAGGACAGGGTTTGCAAGAGACCCAGTACTTC.

The chain links TRBV27 to TRBJ1-2; weak D call: TRBD1 (6 bases). The CDR3 is 15 residues long. Germline V CDR1 and CDR2: MNHEY, SMNVEV (reference sequence). The V gene lost 5 bases and the J gene lost 4 bases, with 17 bases spanning the gap. CDR3 protein: CASSRTGNTFYGYTF. CDR3 nucleotides: TGTGCCAGCAGTAGAACAGGGAATACCTTCTATGGCTACACCTTC.

This chain uses TRBV14 with TRBJ1-1; TRBD1 might be the D (5 bases). This CDR3 comprises 16 residues. Trimming pared 1 base from V and 1 base from J, leaving 13 bases between. Germline V gene lookup returns CDR1 SGHDN and CDR2 FVKESK. The CDR3 is CASSQGWRGRNTEAFF. CDR3 DNA sequence: TGTGCCAGCAGCCAAGGGTGGAGGGGAAGGAACACTGAAGCTTTCTTT.

This clone was seen only a few times. The V gene is TRBV28, the J gene TRBJ1-1, with 7 bases that match TRBD1. The CDR3 sequence is 12 residues long. CDR1 and CDR2 from the germline V gene are MDHEN and SYDVKM. The J segment lost 7 bases and the V segment lost 8 bases, leaving 7 bases of the junction unmatched. Written as DNA, the CDR3 is TGTGCCAGCTCCGACAGGGTTCGTGAAGCTTTCTTT. Protein: CASSDRVREAFF.

This chain joins TRBV11-1 and TRBJ2-7; 8 nucleotides agree with TRBD2. The germline CDR1 and CDR2 sequences are SGHAT and FQDESV (reference sequence). This CDR3 is built from 14 residues. Losses at the gene ends were 5 bases for V and 2 bases for J; bases not matched to a gene: 5. CDR3 sequence reads: CASSLLAAAYEQYF. The CDR3 nucleotides read TGTGCCAGCAGCCTACTAGCGGCGGCCTACGAGCAGTACTTC.

The rearrangement links TRBV9 to TRBJ2-3; TRBD2 aligns across 11 bases. CDR3 length: 17 amino acids. Germline values: CDR1 SGDLS, CDR2 YYNGEE. With V trimmed by 0 bases and J by 2 bases, 5 bases remained unmatched. The CDR3 spells CASSVGRTSGSTDTQYF. In DNA, the CDR3 is TGTGCCAGCAGCGTAGGGAGGACTAGCGGGTCCACAGATACGCAGTATTTT.

The V and J genes are TRBV5-5 and TRBJ1-2; possible D gene TRBD1, 5 bases. The CDR3 spans 15 residues. Trimming took off 0 bases at V and 3 bases at J, with 12 bases between the two ends. Germline lookup yields CDR1 SGHKS and CDR2 YYEKEE (reference sequence). The CDR3 loop reads CASSLGAGSDYGYTF. The CDR3 DNA reads as TGTGCCAGCAGCTTGGGGGCAGGGTCGGACTATGGCTACACCTTC.

The sample holds a few counts of this clone. The chain couples TRBV2 to TRBJ2-7, with 7 positions matching TRBD2. Germline lookup yields CDR1 SNHLY and CDR2 FYNNEI. This CDR3 contains 17 residues. V lost 3 bases to trimming and J lost 1 base; unmatched junction nucleotides: 12. CDR3 residues: CASSEDPTGGISYEQYF. In nucleotides, the CDR3 is TGTGCCAGCAGTGAGGATCCCACGGGAGGTATTTCCTACGAGCAGTACTTC.

This chain connects TRBV11-2 to TRBJ2-7; weak D call: TRBD2 (6 bases). This CDR3 comprises 15 residues. Germline CDR1 and CDR2: SGHAT and FQNNGV. Trimming cost V 5 bases and J 5 bases, with 19 bases left between them. This chain's CDR3 is CASSRLGTPGDEQYF. CDR3 bases: TGTGCCAGCAGCAGACTAGGGACTCCGGGTGACGAGCAGTACTTC.

The chain recombines TRBV27 with TRBJ1-5; a weak D match, TRBD1 (5 bases). The V end lost 5 bases, the J end lost 1 base, and 9 bases lay between the germline ends. This CDR3 is 14 amino acids long. Germline V gene lookup returns CDR1 MNHEY and CDR2 SMNVEV (reference sequence). The CDR3 protein is CASSPGGSNQPQHF. CDR3 DNA: TGTGCCAGCAGTCCCGGGGGAAGCAATCAGCCCCAGCATTTT.

The chain employs TRBV5-1 and TRBJ2-1, with 10 bases matching TRBD1. Per germline, CDR1 SGHRS and CDR2 YFSETQ. V was pared by 3 bases and J by 0 bases, with 3 bases of the junction left unmatched. The CDR3 is 16 amino acids. The CDR3 spells CASSSGTGASYNEQFF. The CDR3 DNA follows: TGCGCCAGCAGCTCCGGGACAGGGGCCTCCTACAATGAGCAGTTCTTC. The full variable domain, completed using reference TRBV5-1 and TRBJ2-1, is KAGVTQTPRYLIKTRGQQVTLSCSPISGHRSVSWYQQTPGQGLQFLFEYFSETQRNKGNFPGRFSGRQFSNSRSEMNVSTLELGDSALYLCASSSGTGASYNEQFFGPGTRLTVL.

V gene TRBV6-1 combines with J gene TRBJ2-3, with 7 bases that match TRBD2. V shed 1 base and J 6 bases; nucleotides not matched to a gene: 4. Germline-derived CDR1 and CDR2 are MNHNS and SASEGT. The CDR3 consists of 14 residues. The CDR3 DNA reads TGTGCCAGCAGTGAAGTGCGGGGGTTGGATACGCAGTATTTT. Its protein product is CASSEVRGLDTQYF.

Here the CDR3 DNA reads TGCGCCAGCAGCTTGGACGCGGGGGGGAGCTCCTACGAGCAGTACTTC. Translating gives CASSLDAGGSSYEQYF. J is TRBJ2-7 and V is TRBV5-1; 9 bases match TRBD2. Germline loops: CDR1 SGHRS, CDR2 YFSETQ. V gave up 0 bases and J gave up 0 bases; unmatched junction bases: 4. The CDR3 is 16 residues long.

The chain couples TRBV19 to TRBJ1-5; D is uncertain. CDR3 length: 15 residues. Germline V gives CDR1 LNHDA, CDR2 SQIVND (reference sequence). Trimming removed 0 bases from V and 4 bases from J, with 10 bases in between. The CDR3, as DNA: TGTGCCAGTAGTATAGATCTGACTTGGAATCAGCCCCAGCATTTT. This translates into CASSIDLTWNQPQHF.

This sequence joins TRBV5-1 and TRBJ2-1; possibly TRBD2 for D (6 bases). Looked up from germline, CDR1 is SGHRS and CDR2 is YFSETQ. Deletions cut 0 bases from V and 0 bases from J, with 13 bases between. The CDR3 runs 17 residues. This CDR3 reads CASSLEDYASSYNEQFF. The CDR3, as DNA: TGCGCCAGCAGCTTGGAGGACTACGCGAGCTCCTACAATGAGCAGTTCTTC.

This clone has a handful of counts. The chain has TRBV7-8 and TRBJ1-2; 10 nucleotides align to TRBD1. The CDR3 contains 14 residues. Germline CDR1 reads SGHVS; CDR2 reads FQNEAQ. Trimming at V came to 5 bases and at J to 7 bases, leaving 7 bases not matched to a gene. The CDR3 sequence is CASSRTGGGGGYTF. The CDR3 bases are TGTGCCAGCAGCCGGACAGGGGGGGGAGGTGGCTACACCTTC.

The rearrangement links TRBV6-1 to TRBJ1-4; tentatively, D is TRBD1 (5 bases). The germline gives CDR1 MNHNS, CDR2 SASEGT. The CDR3 spans 16 residues. The V gene lost 2 bases and the J gene lost 0 bases, with 10 bases spanning the gap. The CDR3 DNA sequence: TGTGCCAGCAGTGAATCTACAGGACCAACTAATGAAAAACTGTTTTTT. This translates into CASSESTGPTNEKLFF.

In the case of this clone: One end of the junction varies from germline; a read error may be responsible. V gene TRBV6-6 combines with J gene TRBJ2-7; 8 bases agree with TRBD1. CDR1 MNHNY and CDR2 SVGAGI come from the germline V gene (reference sequence). The length of the CDR3 is 11 residues. As DNA, the CDR3 is TGTGCCAGCAGTGATTCGGGACAGGCGATCTTC. It translates to CASSDSGQAIF.

This chain links TRBV6-5 with TRBJ1-5; D gene ambiguous. Trimming cost V 5 bases and J 5 bases, with 13 bases left between them. Germline values: CDR1 MNHEY, CDR2 SVGAGI. The CDR3 covers 14 residues. For the CDR3, the DNA is TGTGCCAGCAGTCGCGAAGCCCCGGATCAGCCCCAGCATTTT. Its translation is CASSREAPDQPQHF.

The CDR3 DNA reads as TGTGCCACCGGTTCGACTCAGGGAGGAAGAAACACCATATATTTT. It translates to CATGSTQGGRNTIYF. The rearrangement uses TRBV6-5 and TRBJ1-3; D might be TRBD1 (5 bases). The germline V gene encodes CDR1 MNHEY and CDR2 SVGAGI. The CDR3 loop spans 15 amino acids. V shed 10 bases and J shed 5 bases, with 21 bases lying between them.

The chain joins TRBV27 to TRBJ1-2; TRBD1 agrees at 8 bases. Trimming took 3 bases from V and 2 from J; bases not matched to a gene: 8. The CDR3 has 16 amino acids. Germline assignment: CDR1 MNHEY and CDR2 SMNVEV (reference sequence). Here the CDR3 reads CASSFLTGQGNYGYTF. CDR3 DNA: TGTGCCAGCAGTTTCCTTACCGGACAGGGCAACTATGGCTACACCTTC.

CDR3 DNA sequence: TGTGCCAGCAGTGAGACAGGGGGTCCGGAGACCCAGTACTTC. It yields the protein CASSETGGPETQYF. The chain uses TRBV6-1 and TRBJ2-5; 9 nucleotides align to TRBD1. Trimming removed 3 bases from V and 5 bases from J; junction bases left unmatched: 4. Germline assignment: CDR1 MNHNS and CDR2 SASEGT. CDR3 length: 14 residues.

The chain carries TRBV6-5 and TRBJ1-1; 7 nucleotides agree with TRBD1. V lost 1 base, J lost 8 bases, and 4 bases stayed unmatched. Germline assignment: CDR1 MNHEY and CDR2 SVGAGI. The CDR3 sequence is 13 residues long. The CDR3 spells CASSYWTGSEAFF. CDR3 in DNA: TGTGCCAGCAGTTACTGGACAGGAAGCGAAGCTTTCTTT.